The rows below give T cell receptor beta chains drawn from one sample of a study of patients and donors after allogeneic stem cell transplantation. TCRdb analysed the RT-PCR reads with MiXCR anew, one entry per CDR3 protein. The table lists about 150,000 distinct CDR3 sequences, approximately 37% of them singletons. The sequencing input was blood, either unsorted or a sorted T cell fraction (not recorded which). The receptors come from a human donor who was either an allogeneic HSCT recipient or a stem cell or donor lymphocyte infusion donor (not recorded which). It is not recorded whose cells these are; they may come from a transplant donor. Each CDR3 is given with its conserved first and last residue. A D gene is named only where the DNA matches it firmly. Clone size is given for some rows only: seen once, a few or many times, or a class if the clone is expanded.

CDR3 DNA: TGTGCCAGCAGTTCCGGGACAGGGTCCCGAAAACTGTTTTTT
CDR3 protein: CASSSGTGSRKLFF
clone size: few
D gene: TRBD1
J gene: TRBJ1-4
V gene: TRBV6-5

CDR3 DNA: TGTGCCATCAGTGAGAATGGGGGTCCGGCCATATATTTT
CDR3 protein: CAISENGGPAIYF
clone size: few
D gene: NA
J gene: TRBJ1-3
V gene: TRBV10-3

CDR3 DNA: TGCGCCAGCAGCGAGGATGGGGATACGCAGTATTTT
CDR3 protein: CASSEDGDTQYF
clone size: NA
D gene: NA
J gene: TRBJ2-3
V gene: TRBV5-1

CDR3 DNA: TGTGCCAGCAGTGACTCGGGGCAGGGAGGCACAGATACGCAGTATTTT
CDR3 protein: CASSDSGQGGTDTQYF
clone size: NA
D gene: NA
J gene: TRBJ2-3
V gene: TRBV6-4

CDR3 DNA: TGTGCCAGCAGCCCCGCAGGGCTAGCGCCTTACAATGAGCAGTTCTTC
CDR3 protein: CASSPAGLAPYNEQFF
clone size: NA
D gene: NA
J gene: TRBJ2-1
V gene: TRBV4-2

CDR3 DNA: TGTGCCAGCAGTCCACATACGAACACTGAAGCTTTCTTT
CDR3 protein: CASSPHTNTEAFF
clone size: NA
D gene: NA
J gene: TRBJ1-1
V gene: TRBV7-2

CDR3 DNA: TGCAGTGCTACCACCCAGGCGCTTAGCTACACCTTC
CDR3 protein: CSATTQALSYTF
clone size: NA
D gene: NA
J gene: TRBJ1-2
V gene: TRBV20-1

CDR3 DNA: TGCAGCGTGTGTTTCCAGACCGGGAAGAATGAGCAGTTCTTC
CDR3 protein: CSVCFQTGKNEQFF
clone size: few
D gene: NA
J gene: TRBJ2-1
V gene: TRBV29-1

CDR3 DNA: TGTGCCAGCAGCTCAGGACAGGGAGTTTGGCAAGAGACCCAGTACTTC
CDR3 protein: CASSSGQGVWQETQYF
clone size: few
D gene: TRBD1
J gene: TRBJ2-5
V gene: TRBV7-9

CDR3 DNA: TGTGCCAGCAGTTCACCCCCTGGCCAGGGTCGGGAGACCCAGTACTTC
CDR3 protein: CASSSPPGQGRETQYF
clone size: NA
D gene: NA
J gene: TRBJ2-5
V gene: TRBV28

CDR3 DNA: TGTGCCAGCAGCGTCCGAGGGGTTACTGAAGCTTTCTTT
CDR3 protein: CASSVRGVTEAFF
clone size: few
D gene: NA
J gene: TRBJ1-1
V gene: TRBV9

CDR3 DNA: TGCGCCAGCAGCCAAGTACCGGGACAGGGTAGCAATCAGCCCCAGCATTTT
CDR3 protein: CASSQVPGQGSNQPQHF
clone size: few
D gene: TRBD1
J gene: TRBJ1-5
V gene: TRBV4-1

CDR3 DNA: TGTGCCAGCAGCTTAGATCATCGGGTTGAAGCTTTCTTT
CDR3 protein: CASSLDHRVEAFF
clone size: few
D gene: NA
J gene: TRBJ1-1
V gene: TRBV11-1

CDR3 DNA: TGTGCCAGCAGCAATCAGGGCCTGCAGACCCAGTACTTC
CDR3 protein: CASSNQGLQTQYF
clone size: NA
D gene: NA
J gene: TRBJ2-5
V gene: TRBV14

CDR3 DNA: TGTGCCAGCAGTTTACAGGGAGGAGGCACTGAAGCTTTCTTT
CDR3 protein: CASSLQGGGTEAFF
clone size: NA
D gene: NA
J gene: TRBJ1-1
V gene: TRBV6-5

CDR3 DNA: TGTGCCAGTACGAAGGGGTTGGCTTCACCCCTCCACTTT
CDR3 protein: CASTKGLASPLHF
clone size: NA
D gene: NA
J gene: TRBJ1-6
V gene: TRBV2

CDR3 DNA: TGCGCCAGCAGCCGACTACCCCTAAGCAGGGCCAAAAACATTCAGTACTTC
CDR3 protein: CASSRLPLSRAKNIQYF
clone size: NA
D gene: NA
J gene: TRBJ2-4
V gene: TRBV4-1

CDR3 DNA: TGTGCCAGCAGTCGAATGGGGGGATTAATAGGGGAAAAACTGTTTTTT
CDR3 protein: CASSRMGGLIGEKLFF
clone size: few
D gene: NA
J gene: TRBJ1-4
V gene: TRBV25-1

CDR3 DNA: TGTGCCAGCAGTGAGTGGAGGGTTGAAGGCACTGAAGCTTTCTTT
CDR3 protein: CASSEWRVEGTEAFF
clone size: NA
D gene: NA
J gene: TRBJ1-1
V gene: TRBV25-1

CDR3 DNA: TGTGCCAGCAGCCTGGGGTCCAGGAATCAGCCCCAGCATTTT
CDR3 protein: CASSLGSRNQPQHF
clone size: NA
D gene: NA
J gene: TRBJ1-5
V gene: TRBV5-6

CDR3 DNA: TGTGCCAGCAGTTACCCGGAGGGGGCCAACACTGAAGCTTTCTTT
CDR3 protein: CASSYPEGANTEAFF
clone size: NA
D gene: TRBD1
J gene: TRBJ1-1
V gene: TRBV6-2/TRBV6-3

CDR3 DNA: TGTGCCAGCAGCCGCGAATACAATGAGCAGTTCTTC
CDR3 protein: CASSREYNEQFF
clone size: NA
D gene: NA
J gene: TRBJ2-1
V gene: TRBV12-3/TRBV12-4

CDR3 DNA: TGTGCCAGCACCGCAAATGGGGACAGGAACTATGGCTACACCTTC
CDR3 protein: CASTANGDRNYGYTF
clone size: few
D gene: TRBD1
J gene: TRBJ1-2
V gene: TRBV25-1

CDR3 DNA: TGCGCCAGCAGCTCCAAGGGCGGATGGGGCCTCTATGGCTACACCTTC
CDR3 protein: CASSSKGGWGLYGYTF
clone size: few
D gene: NA
J gene: TRBJ1-2
V gene: TRBV5-1

CDR3 DNA: TGTGCCAGCAATAATGGGGCTCATCAGCCCCAGCATTTT
CDR3 protein: CASNNGAHQPQHF
clone size: NA
D gene: NA
J gene: TRBJ1-5
V gene: TRBV12-3/TRBV12-4

CDR3 DNA: TGTGCGGCGGGACAGAGTTCTTATAGCAATCAGCCCCAGCATTTT
CDR3 protein: CAAGQSSYSNQPQHF
clone size: few
D gene: TRBD1
J gene: TRBJ1-5
V gene: TRBV19

CDR3 DNA: TGTGCCAGCAGTACCCTCGGGACAGGGAGGCAGCCCCAGCATTTT
CDR3 protein: CASSTLGTGRQPQHF
clone size: NA
D gene: TRBD1
J gene: TRBJ1-5
V gene: TRBV12-3/TRBV12-4

CDR3 DNA: TGTGCCACCAGCTTCACAGGGGGTAACACTGAAGCTTTCTTT
CDR3 protein: CATSFTGGNTEAFF
clone size: NA
D gene: TRBD1
J gene: TRBJ1-1
V gene: TRBV15

CDR3 DNA: TGTGCCAGCAGCTTAGCTGGGACCCAGTACTTC
CDR3 protein: CASSLAGTQYF
clone size: NA
D gene: NA
J gene: TRBJ2-5
V gene: TRBV7-2

CDR3 DNA: TGTGCCACCCTAGTGGGGGCAGGGAATGAAAAACTGTTTTTT
CDR3 protein: CATLVGAGNEKLFF
clone size: NA
D gene: NA
J gene: TRBJ1-4
V gene: TRBV28

CDR3 DNA: TGTGCCAGCAGCGTCCCGAATCACAGTGGAAACACTGAAGCTTTCTTT
CDR3 protein: CASSVPNHSGNTEAFF
clone size: few
D gene: NA
J gene: TRBJ1-1
V gene: TRBV9

CDR3 DNA: TGCGCCAGCAGCCAAGAAGGACACGTTAATGAAAAACTGTTTTTT
CDR3 protein: CASSQEGHVNEKLFF
clone size: once
D gene: NA
J gene: TRBJ1-4
V gene: TRBV4-3

CDR3 DNA: TGTGCCAGCAGTTTACGGGAAGGGTATAGCAATCAGCCCCAGCATTTT
CDR3 protein: CASSLREGYSNQPQHF
clone size: few
D gene: NA
J gene: TRBJ1-5
V gene: TRBV12-3/TRBV12-4

CDR3 DNA: TGTGCCAGCAGCCAAGATAGCCGAGCTTTCTTT
CDR3 protein: CASSQDSRAFF
clone size: NA
D gene: NA
J gene: TRBJ1-1
V gene: TRBV3-1

CDR3 DNA: TGCAGTGCCGGACAGGGTGGCAATCAGCCCCAGCATTTT
CDR3 protein: CSAGQGGNQPQHF
clone size: few
D gene: TRBD1
J gene: TRBJ1-5
V gene: TRBV20-1

CDR3 DNA: TGCAGTGCTAGAGATCCGGCCAGTCCGCCCGGGGAGCTGTTTTTT
CDR3 protein: CSARDPASPPGELFF
clone size: few
D gene: NA
J gene: TRBJ2-2
V gene: TRBV20-1